These T cell receptor beta chains were read from a single sample in a study of T cell repertoires in cytomegalovirus infection. No antigen has been identified for these receptors. Each CDR3 protein is one row after TCRdb ran MiXCR on the reads. The sample consists of 100,000 or so distinct CDR3 sequences, around 28% of them appearing once. The sample here was CD8+ T cells from cultured PBMCs, taken from culture after CMV antigen stimulation. These receptors were collected from a human donor in good health (CMV status not recorded). Some clones in this sample may be carry-over from other donors' samples. Both conserved end residues are part of each CDR3. D genes are given only for firm matches. Not every row has a clone size; where given, it reads once, few, many or a size class.

clone size	V gene	J gene	D gene	CDR3 DNA	CDR3 protein
-	TRBV25-1	TRBJ2-5	-	TGTGCCAGCAGTGAATGGCTGGCAGCAGCGGAGACCCAGTACTTC	CASSEWLAAAETQYF
-	TRBV3-1	TRBJ1-1	-	TGTGCCAGCAGCCCCTTCGGGAGCACTGAAGCTTTCTTT	CASSPFGSTEAFF
-	TRBV6-5	TRBJ2-6	-	TGTGCCAGCAGTTACTCCAACTCTGGGGCCAACGTCCTGACTTTC	CASSYSNSGANVLTF
few	TRBV7-9	TRBJ1-2	-	TGTGCCAGCAGCTTAAGGTCTAACTATGGCTACACCTTC	CASSLRSNYGYTF
many	TRBV24-1	TRBJ1-1	-	TGTGCCACCAGTGTCACCTTCAACATGAACACTGAAGCTTTCTTT	CATSVTFNMNTEAFF
once	TRBV28	TRBJ2-3	-	TGTGCCAGCAGTTTAACTGCGGGCCCAGATACGCAGTATTTT	CASSLTAGPDTQYF
many	TRBV12-3/TRBV12-4	TRBJ1-5	-	TGTGCCAGCAGACAGGGTAGTAATCAGCCCCAGCATTTT	CASRQGSNQPQHF
-	TRBV7-9	TRBJ1-1	-	TGTGCCAGCACCGTTCTAGGGGACACTGAAGCTTTCTTT	CASTVLGDTEAFF
-	TRBV24-1	TRBJ2-2	-	TGTGCCACCAGTGATTTGGAGGGGTTGGGAACCGGGGAGCTGTTTTTT	CATSDLEGLGTGELFF
-	TRBV19	TRBJ2-7	-	TGTGCCAGTAGTATTTCTCCCGCGAGCGAGCAGTACTTC	CASSISPASEQYF
-	TRBV20-1	TRBJ1-5	-	TGCAGTGCTAGTCCAAGGTGGCGGGGGATAACGGAACAGCCCCAGCATTTT	CSASPRWRGITEQPQHF
few	TRBV5-6	TRBJ1-1	-	TGTGCCAGCAGCTTGGGCAGAATTAACTCGAACACTGAAGCTTTCTTT	CASSLGRINSNTEAFF
-	TRBV7-2	TRBJ2-1	-	TGTGCCAGCAGCCCCCCCTTAGGGGAGAGGAACGGCAATGAGCAGTTCTTC	CASSPPLGERNGNEQFF
few	TRBV7-9	TRBJ1-3	-	TGTGCCACCAGGGGTTCATCCGCCATATATTTT	CATRGSSAIYF
few	TRBV7-9	TRBJ1-1	-	TGTGCCAGCAGCTTAGTGGGCAGGGAGGACACTGAAGCTTTCTTT	CASSLVGREDTEAFF
few	TRBV4-1	TRBJ2-7	-	TGCGCCAGCAGCCAAGACTTCTGGGGTTCCTACGAGCAGTACTTC	CASSQDFWGSYEQYF
-	TRBV11-2	TRBJ2-1	TRBD1	TGTGCCAGCGGCGGGACAGGGGTGTTGAATGAGCAGTTCTTC	CASGGTGVLNEQFF
-	TRBV3-1	TRBJ1-5	-	TGTGCCAGCAGCCAAGGGGAGTCTGATGGCAATCAGCCCCAGCATTTT	CASSQGESDGNQPQHF
many	TRBV5-1	TRBJ2-1	TRBD2	TGCGCCAGCAGCTTCGCGGGGGGGCAAAGTGAGCAGTTCTTC	CASSFAGGQSEQFF
few	TRBV7-2	TRBJ2-5	-	TGTGCCAGCAGCTTAGTTGGGTCCCAAGAGACCCAGTACTTC	CASSLVGSQETQYF
few	TRBV7-9	TRBJ2-2	-	TGTGCCAGTGGGGGACCCACGAACACCGGGGAGCTGTTTTTT	CASGGPTNTGELFF
-	TRBV20-1	TRBJ1-1	-	TGCAGTATAAGACTGTTAATGAACACTGAAGCTTTCTTT	CSIRLLMNTEAFF
few	TRBV7-9	TRBJ2-1	-	TGTGCCAGCACTCAAGGGGGAGATTCTAGCTCCTACAATGAGCAGTTCTTC	CASTQGGDSSSYNEQFF
-	TRBV7-6	TRBJ1-1	-	TGTGCCAGCAGCTCTGGGACGGATTCGAACACTGAAGCTTTCTTT	CASSSGTDSNTEAFF
few	TRBV4-1	TRBJ1-1	-	TGCGCCAGCAGCCAAGGATGGACTGAAGCTTTCTTT	CASSQGWTEAFF
-	TRBV9	TRBJ1-1	-	TGTGCCAGCAGCCCCAGACAAACGACGAACACTGAAGCTTTCTTT	CASSPRQTTNTEAFF
-	TRBV6-5	TRBJ1-1	-	TGTGCCAGCAGTTCCTCCGAGACAGGCACTGAAGCTTTCTTT	CASSSSETGTEAFF
few	TRBV12-3/TRBV12-4	TRBJ2-1	-	TGTGCCAGCAGTCCCTTCGGGGGAGGTAATGAGCAGTTCTTC	CASSPFGGGNEQFF
-	TRBV27	TRBJ2-7	TRBD1	TGTGCCAGCACCTTATTCCCGGACAGGTTCAACGAGCAGTACTTC	CASTLFPDRFNEQYF
-	TRBV27	TRBJ2-1	TRBD2	TGTGCCAGCAGTTTAGCGGCAGGCACGGGACTAGCGGACGATGAGCAGTTCTTC	CASSLAAGTGLADDEQFF
-	TRBV7-2	TRBJ1-1	-	TGTGCCAGCACCGAAGGGGCGGCCACTGAAGCTTTCTTT	CASTEGAATEAFF
few	TRBV6-6	TRBJ1-4	-	TGTGCCAGCGTTACCGGGACTGATAATGAAAAACTGTTTTTT	CASVTGTDNEKLFF
many	TRBV29-1	TRBJ1-2	TRBD1	TGCAGCGCAGCCGGGACAGACCTAACTATCTCTGGCTACACCTTC	CSAAGTDLTISGYTF
-	TRBV6-5	TRBJ2-3	TRBD2	TGTGCCAGCAATCCTAGCGGGGGGGCTACAGATACGCAGTATTTT	CASNPSGGATDTQYF
-	TRBV2	TRBJ2-1	-	TGTGCCAGCAGTGATTCGGGTGAGCAGTTCTTC	CASSDSGEQFF
-	TRBV27	TRBJ1-4	TRBD1	TGTGCCAGCAGTCCCCGGACAGGCGATAGGAAACTGTTTTTT	CASSPRTGDRKLFF
-	TRBV6-6	TRBJ2-3	TRBD2	TGTGCCAGCAGTCCCCAGGGACTAGCGATCACAGATACGCAGTATTTT	CASSPQGLAITDTQYF
few	TRBV9	TRBJ2-7	-	TGTGCCAGCAGCGTAGAGGGCGGCGAGCAGTACTTC	CASSVEGGEQYF
-	TRBV5-1	TRBJ2-3	TRBD2	TGCGCCAGCAGTGGACTAGCGGTCACAGATACGCAGTATTTT	CASSGLAVTDTQYF
-	TRBV25-1	TRBJ1-3	TRBD1	TGTGCCAGCAGTGTGGACAGGCCAGCGGTTGGAAACACCATATATTTT	CASSVDRPAVGNTIYF
-	TRBV4-1	TRBJ2-7	-	TGCGCCAGCAGCCAAGACGGACAGTACGAGCAGTACTTC	CASSQDGQYEQYF
-	TRBV28	TRBJ1-1	-	TGTGCCAGCAGTCATCGCGGGACTGAAAAGAATTGGTTCTGGGCTTTCTTT	CASSHRGTEKNWFWAFF
few	TRBV11-2	TRBJ2-7	-	TGTGCCAGCAGCTCCCCCCTGAGGGGTTACGAGCAGTACTTC	CASSSPLRGYEQYF
few	TRBV19	TRBJ2-1	TRBD1	TGTGCCAGTAGCGCGGGACAGGGGCAGTTCTTC	CASSAGQGQFF
-	TRBV24-1	TRBJ2-1	-	TGTGCCACCAGTCTGTGGGGGAATGAGCAGTTCTTC	CATSLWGNEQFF
many	TRBV12-3/TRBV12-4	TRBJ1-1	-	TGTGCCAGCAGGACTCTAAGTGCGGGACTGAACACTGAAGCTTTCTTT	CASRTLSAGLNTEAFF
many	TRBV5-1	TRBJ2-1	TRBD2	TGCGCCAGCAGCGGAACTAGCGGGGGGGCCTCCTACAATGAGCAGTTCTTC	CASSGTSGGASYNEQFF
-	TRBV29-1	TRBJ2-1	-	TGCAGCGTTGACCGCGGGGTCAGCTCCTACAATGAGCAGTTCTTC	CSVDRGVSSYNEQFF
-	TRBV6-5	TRBJ2-3	TRBD2	TGTGCCAGCAGTTACTCGAGCGGGGAAAGCACAGATACGCAGTATTTT	CASSYSSGESTDTQYF
few	TRBV7-2	TRBJ2-3	-	TGTGCCAGCAGCTCCGGTAGGGGCCATACGCAGTATTTT	CASSSGRGHTQYF
many	TRBV7-8	TRBJ1-4	-	TGTGCCAGCAGCCCGGGCCAGGGAACTAATGAAAAACTGTTTTTT	CASSPGQGTNEKLFF
-	TRBV6-5	TRBJ2-5	-	TGTGCCAGCAGTAACCGGGACGAACAAGAGACCCAGTACTTC	CASSNRDEQETQYF
many	TRBV4-1	TRBJ1-6	-	TGCGCCAGCAACCCGGTCCAAAATTCGGAAACAGCCCTCCACTTT	CASNPVQNSETALHF
-	TRBV25-1	TRBJ2-5	-	TGTGCCAGCTCCGGGTGGGAGACCCAGTACTTC	CASSGWETQYF